What follows is one T cell receptor beta chain and its context. Per the original methods: The authors estimated nucleated cell counts from reference gene primer amplification. This table comes from immunoSEQ multiplex PCR, and its TCRdb copy is limited to in-frame clones, with some not included. D and trimming were read from the DNA, whereas the V and J calls and clone size are those reported in that table. The repertoire holds 250,000 or so clones, with approximately 90% as singletons. Clinical history as reported by participants underpinned cohort assignment. The data are from a study of blood T cell repertoires in COVID-19. Overall study: Donors in the United States, Italy and Spain gave samples during acute or convalescent COVID-19. T cells, B-cell-depleted T cells, or PBMCs provided the cDNA or gDNA that served as material.

The CDR3 totals 14 residues. In germline, CDR1 is SGHAT, CDR2 FQNNGV. V lost 5 bases and J 3 bases, leaving 12 bases between the germline ends. The sequence came from a woman in her 30s with acute COVID-19. J is TRBJ2-3 and V is TRBV11-2; D might be TRBD1 (6 bases). The specimen sequenced was PBMCs or T cells enriched from blood (not recorded which). CDR3 nucleotides: TGTGCCAGCAGCCTTAGGCAGGGGACAGATACGCAGTATTTT. Its protein product is CASSLRQGTDTQYF.